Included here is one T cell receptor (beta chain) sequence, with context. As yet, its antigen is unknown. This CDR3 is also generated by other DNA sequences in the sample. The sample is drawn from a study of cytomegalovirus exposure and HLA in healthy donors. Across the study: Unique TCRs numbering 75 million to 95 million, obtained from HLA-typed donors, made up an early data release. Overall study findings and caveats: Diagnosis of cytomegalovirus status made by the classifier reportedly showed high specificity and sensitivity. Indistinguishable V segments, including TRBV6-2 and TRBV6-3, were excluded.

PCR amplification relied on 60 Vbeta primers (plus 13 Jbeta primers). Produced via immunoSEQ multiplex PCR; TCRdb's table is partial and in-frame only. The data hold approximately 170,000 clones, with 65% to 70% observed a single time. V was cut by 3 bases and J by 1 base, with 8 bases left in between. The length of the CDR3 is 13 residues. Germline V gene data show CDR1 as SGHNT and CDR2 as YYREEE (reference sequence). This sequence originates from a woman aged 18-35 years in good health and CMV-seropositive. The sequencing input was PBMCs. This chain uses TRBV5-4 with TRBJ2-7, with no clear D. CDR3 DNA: TGTGCCAGCAGCTCTGGGCCATCCTACGAGCAGTACTTC. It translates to CASSSGPSYEQYF.